This TCR beta chain was recovered during a study of blood T cells in healthy people across ages. Findings and limits, study-wide: Long-lived donors exceeded aged donors in naive CD4+ cells and diversity.

Total RNA, at least 5.5 micrograms per sample, was extracted from PBMCs. In the case of this clonotype: Its specificity is not known.

Germline lookup yields CDR1 DFQATT and CDR2 SNEGSKA (reference sequence). The CDR3 consists of 14 residues. V was cut by 7 bases and J by 4 bases, with 20 bases left in between. With a J-beta primer mix and a sample-barcoded 5' primer, a second PCR ran about 7 to 12 cycles. A template-switch adaptor that had 12 random nucleotides put a tag on each cDNA molecule. Researchers report that each sample yielded at least 2.5 million CDR3-containing paired-end reads. Each CDR3 protein gets one entry after TCRdb re-called the 5' RACE reads with MiXCR. The sample has 550,000 to 800,000 distinct CDR3 sequences, around 32% seen once.

The rearrangement links TRBV20-1 to TRBJ2-7, with a weak D call TRBD1 (7 bases). Source material: blood. The receptor was derived from a woman of 80 years or more in good health. Here the CDR3 DNA reads TGCAGTGGCCAGGCAGGGGGGTCTGGTTACGAGCAGTACTTC. Translation: CSGQAGGSGYEQYF.